This T cell receptor beta chain was identified in a study of Graves' ophthalmopathy and Graves' hyperthyroidism. This clonotype was counted many times. PBMCs stemmed from approximately 10 ml of fresh peripheral blood. Germline CDR1 reads DFQATT; CDR2 reads SNEGSKA (reference sequence). V lost 3 bases and J lost 2, with 10 bases in between. The CDR3 covers 13 residues. Using RNA transcripts, the TCR beta CDR3 regions were amplified. RT-PCR was first run with HTBI primers, then multiplex PCR in a second round. TCRdb independently ran MiXCR on the multiplex PCR reads; one entry per CDR3 protein. Here the sample spans hundreds of thousands of distinct CDR3 sequences, over 20% being singletons.

The receptor's source is a woman between 18 and 29 years old with stable Graves' hyperthyroidism. Some clones in this sample may be carry-over from other donors' samples. The J gene is TRBJ1-1, the V gene TRBV20-1; D remains ambiguous. Sequencing was performed on peripheral blood. CDR3 residues: CSASGQINTEAFF. The CDR3 nucleotides read TGCAGTGCTAGCGGCCAAATCAACACTGAAGCTTTCTTT.